These T cell receptor beta chains were read from a single sample in a study of OX40 agonist ivuxolimab in advanced cancers. Libraries were prepared by immunoSEQ multiplex PCR; TCRdb keeps only in-frame clonotypes and omits some of them. The sample gives some 64,000 clones, roughly nine tenths of which show up once; roughly 5.1% is in the top ten. The source was CD4+ or CD8+ T cells sorted from blood, collected in a trial of the OX40 agonist ivuxolimab. The receptors originated from an adult with an advanced solid tumor such as melanoma, head and neck, liver or kidney cancer. Each CDR3 is given with its conserved first and last residue. Fields, in order: clone size, V gene, J gene, D gene, CDR3 protein, CDR3 DNA. D genes are given only for firm matches. A clone size is listed for some rows: how often the clone was seen (once, few, many), or a class if it is expanded.

.	TRBV5-4	TRBJ2-2	.	CASSSIGEVYTGELFF	TGTGCCAGCAGCTCGATAGGGGAGGTTTACACCGGGGAGCTGTTTTTT
few	TRBV28	TRBJ2-7	.	CASMAPLSYEQYF	TGTGCCAGCATGGCACCTCTCTCCTACGAGCAGTACTTC
.	TRBV27	TRBJ2-7	TRBD2	CASTLRLAGWNSSYEQYF	TGTGCCAGCACCCTACGTCTAGCGGGATGGAATAGCTCCTACGAGCAGTACTTC
.	TRBV2	TRBJ2-3	.	CASAATGYRDTQYF	TGTGCCAGCGCTGCTACCGGGTATAGGGATACGCAGTATTTT
once	TRBV5-1	TRBJ2-7	.	CASSLGPGALYEQYF	TGCGCCAGCAGCTTGGGCCCAGGGGCCCTCTACGAGCAGTACTTC
.	TRBV10-3	TRBJ1-2	.	CAISEQGGGYTF	TGTGCCATCAGTGAACAGGGAGGCGGCTACACCTTC
once	TRBV2	TRBJ2-7	.	CASSGRAGDTYEQYF	TGTGCCAGCAGTGGACGGGCAGGGGATACCTACGAGCAGTACTTC
few	TRBV10-3	TRBJ1-1	.	CAISRKENTEAFF	TGTGCCATCAGCCGGAAGGAGAACACTGAAGCTTTCTTT
few	TRBV2	TRBJ2-7	.	CASSEVLLSYEQYF	TGTGCCAGCAGTGAAGTGTTGCTATCCTACGAGCAGTACTTC
few	TRBV19	TRBJ2-7	.	CASSPDRQPMYF	TGTGCCAGTAGTCCCGATCGACAGCCAATGTACTTC
.	TRBV5-1	TRBJ2-1	TRBD2	CASSLWDYGNEQFF	TGCGCCAGCAGCCTGTGGGACTACGGCAATGAGCAGTTCTTC
.	TRBV18	TRBJ2-3	.	CASSPMDTQYF	TGTGCCAGCTCACCGATGGATACGCAGTATTTT
.	TRBV2	TRBJ2-2	.	CAGGQTGELFF	TGTGCCGGAGGACAGACCGGGGAGCTGTTTTTT
.	TRBV2	TRBJ2-7	.	CASSESNRVNEQYF	TGTGCCAGCAGTGAGTCGAACAGGGTGAACGAGCAGTACTTC
.	TRBV5-4	TRBJ2-5	.	CASSFGRQVQETQYF	TGTGCCAGCAGCTTCGGGAGACAGGTCCAAGAGACCCAGTACTTC
.	TRBV27	TRBJ2-2	.	CASSLYGSGSGTGELFF	TGTGCCAGCAGTTTATATGGTTCGGGGTCGGGCACCGGGGAGCTGTTTTTT
.	TRBV28	TRBJ2-1	TRBD2	CASSPLAGIYNEQFF	TGTGCCAGCAGTCCACTAGCGGGAATATACAATGAGCAGTTCTTC
.	TRBV7-8	TRBJ1-2	.	CASSLDSYGYTF	TGTGCCAGCAGCTTAGACAGCTATGGCTACACCTTC
.	TRBV30	TRBJ2-1	.	CACASDWVDEQFF	TGTGCCTGCGCAAGCGACTGGGTAGATGAGCAGTTCTTC
.	TRBV7-3	TRBJ2-3	.	CASSLQEDTQYF	TGTGCCAGCAGCTTACAGGAAGATACGCAGTATTTT
.	TRBV19	TRBJ2-2	.	CASSIRRRVSGELFF	TGTGCCAGTAGTATTCGTCGAAGGGTTTCCGGGGAGCTGTTTTTT
.	TRBV9	TRBJ2-5	.	CASSEEGQTKTQYF	TGTGCCAGCAGCGAGGAGGGACAGACGAAGACCCAGTACTTC
.	TRBV4-2	TRBJ2-5	.	CASSPPHQETQYF	TGTGCCAGCAGCCCCCCCCACCAAGAGACCCAGTACTTC
.	TRBV13	TRBJ2-5	.	CASSLGYRGAIEETQYF	TGTGCCAGCAGCTTAGGGTATCGGGGGGCGATTGAAGAGACCCAGTACTTC
.	TRBV5-1	TRBJ2-1	TRBD2	CASSYATSGRVSYNEQFF	TGCGCCAGCAGCTATGCAACTAGCGGGAGGGTCTCCTACAATGAGCAGTTCTTC
.	TRBV28	TRBJ2-4	.	CASRTGLGDQYF	TGTGCCAGCAGAACAGGCCTCGGGGATCAGTACTTC
.	TRBV18	TRBJ2-2	.	CASSPRGEAGELFF	TGTGCCAGCTCACCACGAGGAGAAGCCGGGGAGCTGTTTTTT
.	TRBV11-3	TRBJ2-3	TRBD2	CASSPRSPSGRQYF	TGTGCCAGCAGCCCTAGGTCCCCTAGCGGGAGGCAGTATTTT
.	TRBV27	TRBJ2-7	.	CASRTGTTSWEQYF	TGTGCCAGCAGAACCGGGACAACCTCATGGGAGCAGTACTTC
.	TRBV5-6	TRBJ2-4	TRBD1	CASSATGGAENIQYF	TGTGCCAGCAGCGCTACAGGGGGCGCCGAAAACATTCAGTACTTC
.	TRBV4-1	TRBJ2-7	TRBD2	CASSQGSLTSVGEQYF	TGCGCCAGCAGCCAAGGAAGCCTTACTAGCGTAGGCGAGCAGTACTTC
few	TRBV19	TRBJ2-1	.	CASSVGPYNEQFF	TGTGCCAGTAGTGTCGGGCCCTACAATGAGCAGTTCTTC
.	TRBV28	TRBJ1-2	TRBD1	CASSQGQYGYTF	TGTGCCAGCAGCCAGGGACAGTATGGCTACACCTTC
.	TRBV7-8	TRBJ1-5	.	CASSLMRGSNQPQHF	TGTGCCAGCAGCTTAATGAGGGGGAGCAATCAGCCCCAGCATTTT
.	TRBV7-9	TRBJ1-4	.	CASSLVFLGRENEKLFF	TGTGCCAGCAGCTTAGTTTTTCTGGGACGGGAAAATGAAAAACTGTTTTTT
.	TRBV5-4	TRBJ2-7	.	CASSPTRTQLYEQYF	TGTGCCAGCAGCCCCACCCGGACACAACTTTACGAGCAGTACTTC
.	TRBV11-2	TRBJ2-3	TRBD1	CASRSLRDRGPQPQDTQYF	TGTGCCAGCAGGTCGCTCCGGGACAGGGGCCCCCAACCACAGGATACGCAGTATTTT
.	TRBV6-4	TRBJ1-1	TRBD1	CASRGTGRSTEAFF	TGTGCCAGCAGGGGGACAGGGAGGTCCACTGAAGCTTTCTTT
.	TRBV7-6	TRBJ1-5	.	CASSLVMGQPQHF	TGTGCCAGCAGCTTAGTAATGGGTCAGCCCCAGCATTTT
.	TRBV7-8	TRBJ2-2	.	CASSPSGQPNTGELFF	TGTGCCAGCAGCCCGTCGGGACAACCGAACACCGGGGAGCTGTTTTTT
.	TRBV19	TRBJ2-5	TRBD2	CASSPSGRETQYF	TGTGCCAGTAGTCCTAGCGGGAGAGAGACCCAGTACTTC
.	TRBV6-1	TRBJ1-1	.	CASGSNTEAFF	TGTGCCAGCGGTTCCAACACTGAAGCTTTCTTT
.	TRBV30	TRBJ1-4	.	CAWSRGAAEKLFF	TGTGCCTGGAGTCGGGGGGCGGCTGAAAAACTGTTTTTT
.	TRBV7-9	TRBJ1-3	TRBD1	CASSFWDRAGNTIYF	TGTGCCAGCAGCTTCTGGGACAGGGCTGGAAACACCATATATTTT
.	TRBV29-1	TRBJ2-2	.	CSAATNTGELFF	TGCAGCGCCGCGACTAACACCGGGGAGCTGTTTTTT
.	TRBV5-4	TRBJ2-5	TRBD1	CASSAAGTVPLVVTQYF	TGTGCCAGCAGCGCTGCCGGGACAGTCCCTTTAGTCGTGACCCAGTACTTC
.	TRBV6-4	TRBJ2-7	.	CASSDLPPTGRLNEQYF	TGTGCCAGCAGTGACTTACCCCCGACGGGTAGGCTAAACGAGCAGTACTTC
.	TRBV6-4	TRBJ2-1	TRBD2	CASIGGGYNEQFF	TGTGCCAGCATTGGGGGGGGTTACAATGAGCAGTTCTTC
.	TRBV2	TRBJ2-7	.	CASSDDIVRSEQYF	TGTGCCAGCAGTGATGACATAGTTAGGAGCGAGCAGTACTTC
.	TRBV11-1	TRBJ2-2	TRBD1	CASSLATWDSANTGELFF	TGTGCCAGCAGCTTAGCGACGTGGGACAGCGCGAACACCGGGGAGCTGTTTTTT
.	TRBV7-6	TRBJ1-4	.	CASSLERNEKLFF	TGTGCCAGCAGCTTAGAGAGAAATGAAAAACTGTTTTTT
.	TRBV2	TRBJ1-1	.	CASIYGGNTEAFF	TGTGCCAGCATCTATGGGGGGAACACTGAAGCTTTCTTT
.	TRBV15	TRBJ1-5	.	CATSRDRRTQGNQPQHF	TGTGCCACCAGCAGAGATCGAAGGACGCAAGGCAATCAGCCCCAGCATTTT
.	TRBV30	TRBJ2-7	TRBD1	CAWSRDRGYEQYF	TGTGCCTGGAGTAGGGACAGGGGGTACGAGCAGTACTTC
few	TRBV5-1	TRBJ2-3	.	CASSLDSGTDTQYF	TGCGCCAGCAGCTTAGACTCAGGCACAGATACGCAGTATTTT
once	TRBV7-2	TRBJ1-3	.	CASSAGTVGGTGNTIYF	TGTGCCAGCAGCGCCGGTACCGTGGGGGGAACTGGAAACACCATATATTTT
.	TRBV5-1	TRBJ2-3	.	CASSLGGAATDTQYF	TGCGCCAGCAGCCTAGGGGGGGCAGCCACAGATACGCAGTATTTT
.	TRBV19	TRBJ2-1	.	CASSPIGGGSYNEQFF	TGTGCCAGTAGTCCTATAGGGGGGGGCTCCTACAATGAGCAGTTCTTC
.	TRBV5-4	TRBJ2-7	TRBD1	CASSLGRGLPFSYEQYF	TGTGCCAGCAGCTTAGGTAGGGGGCTCCCATTCTCCTACGAGCAGTACTTC
.	TRBV9	TRBJ2-5	TRBD2	CASSSSPGTSGKVRGTQYF	TGTGCCAGCAGCTCTTCTCCCGGGACTAGCGGGAAGGTTCGGGGGACCCAGTACTTC